This TCR beta chain emerged from a study of cytomegalovirus exposure and HLA in healthy donors. Study information: Researchers found that roughly 80% of 300 to 450 genotyped donors fell within the Caucasian-associated ancestry cluster. Notes on the study in general: Later analysis indicated greater clonal expansion among HLA-associated TCR beta chains than among equally common other chains.

This CDR3 spans 17 amino acids. Germline values: CDR1 SGHRS, CDR2 YFSETQ. The V gene end was trimmed by 2 bases and the J gene end by 0 bases; junction bases not matched to a gene: 5. About this clone: Its antigen is unknown.

PCR employed 60 Vbeta and 13 Jbeta primers. Original methodology: There were around 78 million unique TCR beta chains by a later count, and some 12 million of them were shared. Sequencing was performed with immunoSEQ multiplex PCR; in TCRdb, only in-frame clones are kept and a portion is missing. The DNA was the basis for D and trimming; V, J and clone size are from that table. Among approximately 100,000 clones, 78% were seen once, and the ten largest hold 4.1%. The receptor comes from a woman aged 35 to 49 in good health and CMV-seropositive. The sample comprised PBMCs. V and J are TRBV5-1 and TRBJ2-6; 7 bases map to TRBD1. CDR3 DNA: TGCGCCAGCAGCTTTTATACAGGGGACTCTGGGGCCAACGTCCTGACTTTC. Amino acid sequence: CASSFYTGDSGANVLTF.